A selection of T cell receptor beta chains follows, all from one sample in a study of post-analysis software for immune sequencing data. Using its own MiXCR run on the PCR reads, TCRdb lists one record per CDR3 protein. This table holds 500,000 to 600,000 distinct CDR3 sequences, around 47% found once. Sequenced sample: blood. These receptors were taken from a girl under 18 with multiple sclerosis. The CDR3 runs from the conserved cysteine through the conserved F or W. The order of the fields is J gene, CDR3 length, V gene, CDR3 protein.

>TRBJ2-7|14|TRBV2
CASIANRGLNEQYF
>TRBJ1-2|20|TRBV20-1
CSARIAGQGFNSGANYGYTF
>TRBJ1-1|12|TRBV7-8
CASSRQYTEAFF
>TRBJ2-7|17|TRBV5-1
CASSWGLAGADSYEQYF
>TRBJ1-4|14|TRBV2
CASRGTPGNEKLFF
>TRBJ2-1|18|TRBV5-5
CASSWGLAGGSSYNEQFF
>.|18|TRBV7-8
CASSLATGQGIAVNEQYF
>TRBJ2-7|14|TRBV20-1
CSAASGSRPYEQYF
>.|15|TRBV27
CASSTSAKGLDEQYF
>TRBJ2-7|15|TRBV6-1
CASSEPRDRNYEQYF
>.|17|TRBV5-1
CASSLADSGYGEYEQYF
>TRBJ2-1|13|TRBV10-3
CAIKTSGHNEQFF
>TRBJ2-3|15|TRBV10-3
CAISVGLASTDTQYF
>TRBJ1-2|16|TRBV6-1
CASSDLGSATHYGYTF
>TRBJ1-2|13|TRBV12-3/TRBV12-4
CASRVLGNYGYTF
>TRBJ1-1|13|TRBV10-3
CASRKNMNTEAFF
>TRBJ1-2|14|TRBV10-3
CAISDGREGYGYTF
>TRBJ1-5|12|TRBV12-3/TRBV12-4
CASRTRGQPQHF
>TRBJ2-7|17|TRBV12-3/TRBV12-4
CASSPGTGSIGSYEQYF
>TRBJ2-1|17|TRBV7-2
CASSFGGAGGFRNEQFF
>TRBJ2-5|17|TRBV5-6
CASSLRLAGVIGETQYF
>TRBJ2-3|15|TRBV10-1
CASSVLAGSKGTQYF
>TRBJ1-1|15|TRBV7-2
CASSLSYSQNTGAFF
>TRBJ1-1|13|TRBV29-1
CSGGTGMNTEAFF
>TRBJ2-1|11|TRBV2
CARSQGREQFF
>TRBJ1-2|13|TRBV27
CASSLLGSYGYTF
>TRBJ2-3|11|TRBV20-1
CSAEGVNTQYF
>TRBJ2-3|14|TRBV7-8
CASSSLLGTDTQYF
>TRBJ2-3|16|TRBV12-3/TRBV12-4
CASSLVQGRGTDTQYF
>TRBJ1-4|14|TRBV5-1
CASSRQGTNEKLFF
>TRBJ1-6|17|TRBV20-1
CSARDPLTGGSGSPLHF